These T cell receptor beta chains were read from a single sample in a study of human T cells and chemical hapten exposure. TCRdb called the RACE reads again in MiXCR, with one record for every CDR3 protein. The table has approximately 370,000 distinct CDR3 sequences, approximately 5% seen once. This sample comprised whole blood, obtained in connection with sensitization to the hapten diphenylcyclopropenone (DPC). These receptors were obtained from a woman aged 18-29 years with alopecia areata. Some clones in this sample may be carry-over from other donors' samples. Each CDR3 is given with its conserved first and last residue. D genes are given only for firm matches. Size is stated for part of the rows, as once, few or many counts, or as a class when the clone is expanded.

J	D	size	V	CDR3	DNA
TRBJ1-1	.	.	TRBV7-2	CASSQDGVPNTEAFF	TGTGCCAGCAGCCAAGATGGGGTCCCGAACACTGAAGCTTTCTTT
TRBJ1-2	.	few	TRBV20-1	CSATPQRFYGYTF	TGCAGTGCTACCCCACAGAGGTTCTATGGCTACACCTTC
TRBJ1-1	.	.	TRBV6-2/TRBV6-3	CASSRPRATEAFF	TGTGCCAGCAGCCGACCCAGGGCCACTGAAGCTTTCTTT
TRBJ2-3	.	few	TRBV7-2	CASSTYGDTQYF	TGTGCCAGCAGCACCTACGGAGATACGCAGTATTTT
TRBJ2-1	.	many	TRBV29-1	CSVGRGGNEQFF	TGCAGCGTTGGCAGGGGGGGCAATGAGCAGTTCTTC
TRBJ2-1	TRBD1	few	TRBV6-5	CASSSRTGPGNEQFF	TGTGCCAGCAGTTCCCGGACAGGCCCTGGCAATGAGCAGTTCTTC
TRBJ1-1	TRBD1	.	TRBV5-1	CASRDRVVMNTEAFF	TGCGCCAGTAGGGACAGGGTGGTCATGAACACTGAAGCTTTCTTT
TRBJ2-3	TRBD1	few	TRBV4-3	CASSQDLPGQGTDTQYF	TGCGCCAGCAGCCAAGATCTGCCGGGACAGGGCACAGATACGCAGTATTTT
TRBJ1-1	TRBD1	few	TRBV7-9	CASSFWTGRLSNTEAFF	TGTGCCAGCAGCTTCTGGACAGGCCGACTCTCGAACACTGAAGCTTTCTTT
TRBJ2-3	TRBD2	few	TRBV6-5	CASSYSERGGLFATDTQYF	TGTGCCAGCAGTTACTCTGAGCGGGGGGGCCTTTTTGCGACAGATACGCAGTATTTT
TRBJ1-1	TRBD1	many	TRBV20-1	CSAPGQVNTEAFF	TGCAGTGCCCCCGGACAGGTTAACACTGAAGCTTTCTTT
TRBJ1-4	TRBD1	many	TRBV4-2	CASSQEGQDDEKLFF	TGTGCCAGCAGCCAAGAAGGACAGGACGATGAAAAACTGTTTTTT
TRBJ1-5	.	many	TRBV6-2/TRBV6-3	CASSRGNSNQPQHF	TGTGCCAGCAGCCGCGGTAATAGCAATCAGCCCCAGCATTTT
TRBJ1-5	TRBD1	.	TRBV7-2	CASSLDGTVTRPQHF	TGTGCCAGCAGCTTAGATGGGACAGTCACTCGGCCCCAGCATTTT
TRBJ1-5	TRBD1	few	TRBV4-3	CASSQDIRGDQPQHF	TGCGCCAGCAGCCAAGATATCAGGGGGGATCAGCCCCAGCATTTT
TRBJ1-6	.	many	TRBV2	CASTTGMVSPLHF	TGTGCCAGCACCACAGGGATGGTCTCACCCCTCCACTTT
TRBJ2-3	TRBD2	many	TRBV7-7	CASSRGTSGATDTQYF	TGTGCTAGCAGCAGAGGGACTAGCGGGGCCACAGATACGCAGTATTTT
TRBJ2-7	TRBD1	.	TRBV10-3	CAIRALDRGLDEQYF	TGTGCCATCAGGGCCCTCGACAGGGGGCTTGACGAGCAGTACTTC
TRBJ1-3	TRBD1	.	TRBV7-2	CASRAGGASGNTIYF	TGTGCCAGCAGGGCAGGGGGCGCGTCCGGAAACACCATATATTTT